One and the same sample provided the 5 T cell receptor beta chains below, sequenced in a study of blood T cells in healthy people across ages. For the second PCR, which ran for 7 to 11 cycles, a sample-barcoded 5' primer and a J-beta primer mix were used. MiXCR, applied by TCRdb to the 5' RACE reads, yields one record per CDR3 protein. Found here are about 940,000 distinct CDR3 sequences, under 50% of them singletons; the top ten hold roughly 13%. The specimen was blood. The source is a man aged 30 to 45 in good health.

This clonotype was observed a handful of times. This rearrangement joins TRBV6-2 or TRBV6-3 to TRBJ2-3; the D is unclear. Germline values: CDR1 MNHEY, CDR2 SVGEGT. This CDR3 region has 15 residues. Between the trimmed V and J ends, which lost 6 bases and 2 bases, there was a span of 15 bases. CDR3 region: CASSQGPISTDTQYF. The CDR3 DNA sequence: TGTGCCAGCAGCCAAGGGCCTATTTCCACAGATACGCAGTATTTT.

With regard to this clonotype: One junction end disagrees with the germline gene, perhaps due to a read error. The chain joins TRBV10-3 to TRBJ1-1; maybe TRBD1 (5 bases). This CDR3 is 15 amino acids long. Germline loops: CDR1 ENHRY, CDR2 SYGVKD. The CDR3 here is CAIGDSRGLRTEAFF. The DNA of the CDR3 is TGTGCCATCGGTGACTCTAGGGGCCTTAGGACTGAAGCTTTCTTT.

This clonotype was counted only a few times. The chain uses TRBV9 and TRBJ2-7, with a possible D match to TRBD1 (6 bases). The germline CDR1 and CDR2 sequences are SGDLS and YYNGEE. This CDR3 spans 14 amino acids. V lost 0 bases, J lost 2 bases, and 9 bases lay in between. The CDR3 region has the DNA TGTGCCAGCAGCGTAGACAGGGTCCCCTACGAGCAGTACTTC. This encodes CASSVDRVPYEQYF.

This chain uses TRBV20-1 with TRBJ1-2; unclear D gene. Germline V CDR1 and CDR2: DFQATT, SNEGSKA (reference sequence). This CDR3 spans 12 amino acids. The CDR3 nucleotides are TGCAGCGCCCCGAACGTGGGCTATGGCTACACCTTC. As protein: CSAPNVGYGYTF.

V and J are TRBV7-9 and TRBJ2-7; D gene uncertain. This CDR3 region has 13 residues. Germline CDR1 is SEHNR and CDR2 is FQNEAQ (reference sequence). V shed 0 bases and J shed 2 bases, with 5 bases lying between them. The CDR3: CASSLAQTYEQYF. CDR3 DNA: TGTGCCAGCAGCTTAGCCCAGACCTACGAGCAGTACTTC.